This paragraph reports one TCR beta chain. Germline CDR1 is SGHTA and CDR2 is FQGNSA. This CDR3 has 14 residues. The V and J ends lost 3 bases and 5 bases, in that order; junction bases with no gene match: 4. One entry per CDR3 protein results from TCRdb running MiXCR on the RACE reads. The sample has 80,000 to 95,000 distinct CDR3 sequences, about 10% seen once. This entry belongs to a study of human T cells and chemical hapten exposure. Time point noted: patch test 1, 2 weeks after DPC sensitization. Treatment: therapeutic diphenylcyclopropenone sensitization with weekly scalp DPC. The source of this sequence is a woman aged 50 to 60 with alopecia areata. Some clones in this sample may be carry-over from other donors' samples. The chain is built from TRBV7-2 and TRBJ2-1, with 7 nucleotides matching TRBD2. The sequencing here drew on whole blood, taken in connection with sensitization to the hapten diphenylcyclopropenone (DPC). The CDR3 region is CASSFQRENNEQFF. As DNA, the CDR3 is TGTGCCAGCAGCTTCCAGCGGGAAAACAATGAGCAGTTCTTC.